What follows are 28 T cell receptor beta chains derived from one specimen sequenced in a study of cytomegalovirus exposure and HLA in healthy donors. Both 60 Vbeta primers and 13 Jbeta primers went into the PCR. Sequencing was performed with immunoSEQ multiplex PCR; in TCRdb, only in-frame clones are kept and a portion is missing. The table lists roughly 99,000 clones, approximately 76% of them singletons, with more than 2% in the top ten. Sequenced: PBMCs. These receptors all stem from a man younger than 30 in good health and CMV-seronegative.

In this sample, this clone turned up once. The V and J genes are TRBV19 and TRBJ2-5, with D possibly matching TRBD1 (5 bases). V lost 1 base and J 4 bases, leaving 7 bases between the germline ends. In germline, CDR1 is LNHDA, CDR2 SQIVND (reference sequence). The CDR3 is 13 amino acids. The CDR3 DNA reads TGTGCCAGTAGTATAGGCCAGGGAGAGACCCAGTACTTC. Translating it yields CASSIGQGETQYF.

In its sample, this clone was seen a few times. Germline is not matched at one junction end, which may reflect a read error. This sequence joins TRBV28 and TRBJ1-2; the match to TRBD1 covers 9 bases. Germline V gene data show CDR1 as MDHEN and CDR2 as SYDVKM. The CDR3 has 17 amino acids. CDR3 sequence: CASSQGQGVVGNYGYPF. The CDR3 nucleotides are TGTGCCAGCAGCCAGGGACAGGGCGTGGTGGGTAACTATGGCTACCCCTTC.

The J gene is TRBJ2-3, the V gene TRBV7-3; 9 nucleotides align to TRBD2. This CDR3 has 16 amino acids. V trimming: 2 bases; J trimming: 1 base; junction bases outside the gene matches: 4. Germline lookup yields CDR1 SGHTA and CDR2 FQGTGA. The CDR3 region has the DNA TGTGCCAGCAGCTTAGGCGGGGGGGCCGGCACAGATACGCAGTATTTT. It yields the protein CASSLGGGAGTDTQYF.

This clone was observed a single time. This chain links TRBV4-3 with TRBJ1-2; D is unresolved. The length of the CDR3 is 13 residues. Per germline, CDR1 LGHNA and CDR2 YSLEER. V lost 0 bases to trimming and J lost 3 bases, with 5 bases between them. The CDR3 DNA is TGCGCCAGCAGCCAAGAGAGGGACTATGGCTACACCTTC. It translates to CASSQERDYGYTF.

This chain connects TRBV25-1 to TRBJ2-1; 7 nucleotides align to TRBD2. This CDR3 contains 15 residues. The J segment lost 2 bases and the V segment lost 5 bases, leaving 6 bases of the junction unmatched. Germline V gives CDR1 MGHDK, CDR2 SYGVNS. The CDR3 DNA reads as TGTGCCAGCAGTAGCGTCAGCGGGACCTACAATGAGCAGTTCTTC. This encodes CASSSVSGTYNEQFF.

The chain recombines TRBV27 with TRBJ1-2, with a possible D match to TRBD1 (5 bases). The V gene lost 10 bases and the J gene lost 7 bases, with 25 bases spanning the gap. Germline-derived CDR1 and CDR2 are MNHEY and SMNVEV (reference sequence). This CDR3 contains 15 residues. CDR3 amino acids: CATLGQGLSKGGYTF. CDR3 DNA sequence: TGTGCCACCCTAGGGCAGGGACTGTCCAAAGGTGGCTACACCTTC.

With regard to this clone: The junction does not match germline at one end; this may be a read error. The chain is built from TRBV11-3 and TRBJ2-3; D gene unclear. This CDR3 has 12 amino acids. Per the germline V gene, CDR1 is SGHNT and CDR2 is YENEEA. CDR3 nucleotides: TGTACCAGCAGCATAAACACAGATACGCAGTATTTT. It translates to CTSSINTDTQYF.

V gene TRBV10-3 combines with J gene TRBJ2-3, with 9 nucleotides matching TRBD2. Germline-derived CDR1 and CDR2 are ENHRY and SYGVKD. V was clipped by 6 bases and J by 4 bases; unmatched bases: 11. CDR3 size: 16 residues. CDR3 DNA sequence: TGTGCCATCAGGAGCCTAGGGGGCGGGGGGGCAGATACGCAGTATTTT. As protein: CAIRSLGGGGADTQYF.

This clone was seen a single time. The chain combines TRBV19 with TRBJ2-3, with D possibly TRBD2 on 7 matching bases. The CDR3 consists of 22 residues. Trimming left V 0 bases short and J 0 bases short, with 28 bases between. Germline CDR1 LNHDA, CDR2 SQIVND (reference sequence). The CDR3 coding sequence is TGTGCCAGTAGTATAGATAGGGTTGGGGGGGCCTTCGGACTATCCAGCACAGATACGCAGTATTTT. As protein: CASSIDRVGGAFGLSSTDTQYF.

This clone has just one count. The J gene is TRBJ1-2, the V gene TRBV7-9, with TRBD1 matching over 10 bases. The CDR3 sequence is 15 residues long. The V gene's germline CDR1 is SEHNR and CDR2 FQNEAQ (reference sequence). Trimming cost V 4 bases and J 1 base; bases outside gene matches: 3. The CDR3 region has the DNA TGTGCCAGCAGCTCCCGGGACAGGGGTAACTATGGCTACACCTTC. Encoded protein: CASSSRDRGNYGYTF. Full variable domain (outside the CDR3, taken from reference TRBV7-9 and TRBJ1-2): DTGVSQNPRHKITKRGQNVTFRCDPISEHNRLYWYRQTLGQGPEFLTYFQNEAQLEKSRLLSDRFSAERPKGSFSTLEIQRTEQGDSAMYLCASSSRDRGNYGYTFGSGTRLTVV.

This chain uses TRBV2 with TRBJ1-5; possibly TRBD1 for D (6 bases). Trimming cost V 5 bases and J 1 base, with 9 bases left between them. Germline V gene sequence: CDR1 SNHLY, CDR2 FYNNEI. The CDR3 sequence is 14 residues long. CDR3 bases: TGTGCCAGCAGTTCTCAGGGGAGCAATCAGCCCCAGCATTTT. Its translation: CASSSQGSNQPQHF.

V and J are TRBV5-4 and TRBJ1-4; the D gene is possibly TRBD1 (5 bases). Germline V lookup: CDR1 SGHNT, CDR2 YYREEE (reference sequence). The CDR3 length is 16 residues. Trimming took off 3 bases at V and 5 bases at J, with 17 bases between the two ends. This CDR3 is CASSSYGGAVNEKLFF. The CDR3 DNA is TGTGCCAGCAGCTCATATGGAGGGGCAGTAAATGAAAAACTGTTTTTT.

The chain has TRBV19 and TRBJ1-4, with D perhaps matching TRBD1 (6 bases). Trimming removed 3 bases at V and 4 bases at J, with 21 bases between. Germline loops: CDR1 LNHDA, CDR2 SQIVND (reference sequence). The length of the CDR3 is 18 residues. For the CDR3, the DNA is TGTGCCAGTAGTATCGGGCAGGGGCAAATAACTCGTAATGAAAAACTGTTTTTT. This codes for CASSIGQGQITRNEKLFF. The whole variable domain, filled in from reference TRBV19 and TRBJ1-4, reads DGGITQSPKYLFRKEGQNVTLSCEQNLNHDAMYWYRQDPGQGLRLIYYSQIVNDFQKGDIAEGYSVSREKKESFPLTVTSAQKNPTAFYLCASSIGQGQITRNEKLFFGSGTQLSVL.

CDR3 residues: CASSDVATGDNSPLHF. CDR3 sequence (DNA): TGCGCCAGCAGTGACGTAGCAACAGGGGATAATTCACCCCTCCACTTT. V and J are TRBV10-1 and TRBJ1-6; 7 bases line up with TRBD1. Trimming took 3 bases from V and 5 from J; bases not matched to a gene: 7. CDR1 is WNHNN, CDR2 SYGVQD, per germline (reference sequence). CDR3 length: 16 amino acids.

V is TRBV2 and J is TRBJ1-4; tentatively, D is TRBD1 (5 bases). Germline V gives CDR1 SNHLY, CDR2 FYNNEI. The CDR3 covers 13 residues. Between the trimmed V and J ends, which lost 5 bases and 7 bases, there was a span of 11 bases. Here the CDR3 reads CASSTRQFEKLFF. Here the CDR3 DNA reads TGTGCCAGCAGTACACGACAGTTTGAAAAACTGTTTTTT.

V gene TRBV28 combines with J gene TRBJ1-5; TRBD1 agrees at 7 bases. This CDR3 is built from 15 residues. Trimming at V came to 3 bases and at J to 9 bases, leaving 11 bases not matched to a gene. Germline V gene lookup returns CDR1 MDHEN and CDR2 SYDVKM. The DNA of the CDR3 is TGTGCCAGCAGTTTTCTCGCCCAGGGGGTATCGCCCCAGCATTTT. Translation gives CASSFLAQGVSPQHF.

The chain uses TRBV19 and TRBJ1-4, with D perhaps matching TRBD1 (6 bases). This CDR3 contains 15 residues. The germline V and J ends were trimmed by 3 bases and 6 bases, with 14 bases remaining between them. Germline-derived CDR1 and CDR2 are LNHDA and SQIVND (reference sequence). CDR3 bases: TGTGCCAGTAGTATGTATGGACAGCTAGATGAAAAACTGTTTTTT. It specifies CASSMYGQLDEKLFF.

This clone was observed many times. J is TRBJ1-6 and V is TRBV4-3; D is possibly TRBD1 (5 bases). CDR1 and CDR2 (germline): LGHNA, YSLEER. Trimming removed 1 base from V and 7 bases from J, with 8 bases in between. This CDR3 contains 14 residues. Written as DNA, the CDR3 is TGCGCCAGCAGCCAAGCGGCAGGGAATTCACCCCTCCACTTT. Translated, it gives CASSQAAGNSPLHF.

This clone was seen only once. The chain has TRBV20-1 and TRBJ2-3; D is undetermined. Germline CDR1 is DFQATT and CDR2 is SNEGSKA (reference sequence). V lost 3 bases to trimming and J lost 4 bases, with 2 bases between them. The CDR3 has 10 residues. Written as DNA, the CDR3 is TGCAGTGCTAGCTCAGATACGCAGTATTTT. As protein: CSASSDTQYF.

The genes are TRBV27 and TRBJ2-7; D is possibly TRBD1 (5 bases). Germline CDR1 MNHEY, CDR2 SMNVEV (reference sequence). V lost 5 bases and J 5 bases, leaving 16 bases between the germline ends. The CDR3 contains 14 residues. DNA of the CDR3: TGTGCCAGCAGTCGGCCAGGGATGAGAGACGAGCAGTACTTC. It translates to CASSRPGMRDEQYF.

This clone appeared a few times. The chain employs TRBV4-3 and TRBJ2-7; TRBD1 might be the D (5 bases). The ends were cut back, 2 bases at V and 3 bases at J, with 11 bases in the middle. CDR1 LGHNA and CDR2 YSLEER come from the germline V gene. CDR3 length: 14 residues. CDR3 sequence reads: CASSQTGTVYEQYF. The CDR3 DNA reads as TGCGCCAGCAGCCAAACAGGAACAGTCTACGAGCAGTACTTC.

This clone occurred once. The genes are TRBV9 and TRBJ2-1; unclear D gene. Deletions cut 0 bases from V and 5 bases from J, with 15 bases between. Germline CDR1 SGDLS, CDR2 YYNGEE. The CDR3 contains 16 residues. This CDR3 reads CASSVAPLGLNNEQFF. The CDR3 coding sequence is TGTGCCAGCAGCGTAGCCCCCTTGGGCCTGAACAATGAGCAGTTCTTC.

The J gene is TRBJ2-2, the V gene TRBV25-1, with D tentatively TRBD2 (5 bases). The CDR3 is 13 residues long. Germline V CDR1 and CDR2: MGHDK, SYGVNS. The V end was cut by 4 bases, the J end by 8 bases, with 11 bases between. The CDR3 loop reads CASSVPPGGELFF. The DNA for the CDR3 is TGTGCCAGCAGTGTCCCCCCGGGGGGGGAGCTGTTTTTT.

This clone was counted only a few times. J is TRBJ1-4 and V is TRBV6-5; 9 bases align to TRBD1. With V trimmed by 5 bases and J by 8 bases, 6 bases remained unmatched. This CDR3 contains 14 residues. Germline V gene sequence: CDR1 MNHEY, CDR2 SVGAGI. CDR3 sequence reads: CASSPGQGNEKLFF. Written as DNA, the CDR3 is TGTGCCAGCAGTCCCGGACAGGGGAACGAAAAACTGTTTTTT.

CDR3 sequence reads: CASSPHSAQGPQHF. CDR3 DNA sequence: TGCGCCAGCAGCCCGCACAGTGCCCAAGGGCCCCAGCATTTT. This sequence joins TRBV4-1 and TRBJ1-5; D is uncertain. Germline values: CDR1 MGHRA, CDR2 YSYEKL. The CDR3 contains 14 residues. Between the trimmed V and J ends, which lost 4 bases and 9 bases, there was a span of 16 bases.

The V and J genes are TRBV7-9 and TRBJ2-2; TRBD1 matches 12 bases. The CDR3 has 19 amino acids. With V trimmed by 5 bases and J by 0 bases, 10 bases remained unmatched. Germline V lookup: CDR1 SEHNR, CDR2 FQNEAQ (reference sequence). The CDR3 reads CASSPRDRGRITNTGELFF. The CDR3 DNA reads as TGTGCCAGCAGCCCTAGGGACAGGGGGCGGATAACGAACACCGGGGAGCTGTTTTTT. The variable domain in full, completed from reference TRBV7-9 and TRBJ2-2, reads DTGVSQNPRHKITKRGQNVTFRCDPISEHNRLYWYRQTLGQGPEFLTYFQNEAQLEKSRLLSDRFSAERPKGSFSTLEIQRTEQGDSAMYLCASSPRDRGRITNTGELFFGEGSRLTVL.

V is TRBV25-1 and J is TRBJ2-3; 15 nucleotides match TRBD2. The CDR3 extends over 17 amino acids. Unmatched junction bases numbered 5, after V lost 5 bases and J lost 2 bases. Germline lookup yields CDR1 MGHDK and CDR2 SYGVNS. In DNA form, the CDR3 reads TGTGCCAGCAGTAAGGGACTAGCGGGGGGCTTCACAGATACGCAGTATTTT. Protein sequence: CASSKGLAGGFTDTQYF.

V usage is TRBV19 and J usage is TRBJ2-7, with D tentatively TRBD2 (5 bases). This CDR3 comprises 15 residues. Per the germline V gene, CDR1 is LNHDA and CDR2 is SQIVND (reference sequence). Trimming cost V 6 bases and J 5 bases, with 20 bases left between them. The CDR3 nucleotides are TGTGCCAGTAGCTCTAAAAGAGGGAGTAGGAACGAGCAGTACTTC. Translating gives CASSSKRGSRNEQYF.